A single sample gave rise to the 10 T cell receptor beta chains below, sequenced in a study of blood T cells in healthy people across ages. The second PCR ran about 6 to 12 cycles with a sample-barcoded 5' primer and J-beta primers. TCRdb re-analysed the 5' RACE reads in MiXCR, keeping a single row per CDR3 protein. The sample lists roughly 640,000 distinct CDR3 sequences, approximately 30% seen once, with around 16% in the top ten. Sequenced: blood. These receptor sequences come from a woman older than 75 in good health.

This clonotype occurred many times. The chain couples TRBV7-8 to TRBJ2-7, with D possibly being TRBD1 or TRBD2 (6 bases each). V was pared by 1 base and J by 2 bases, with 12 bases between. The CDR3 totals 15 residues. Germline loops: CDR1 SGHVS, CDR2 FQNEAQ. CDR3 protein: CASSLGGAIAYEQYF. CDR3 bases: TGTGCCAGCAGCTTAGGGGGGGCTATTGCCTACGAGCAGTACTTC.

As to this clonotype: One base away lies a much larger clone, so this may be a sequencing read error. The chain uses TRBV20-1 and TRBJ2-5, with D unclear. The DNA end is a closer match to TRBJ2-1, so the J assignment may be wrong. The CDR3 has 12 residues. Germline V CDR1 and CDR2: DFQATT, SNEGSKA (reference sequence). The CDR3 reads CSARLVQETQFF. CDR3 DNA: TGCAGTGCTAGACTAGTTCAAGAGACCCAGTTCTTC.

The genes are TRBV4-3 and TRBJ2-7; no clear D gene. CDR3 length: 14 residues. Trimming took off 1 base at V and 3 bases at J, with 10 bases between the two ends. Germline V gene data show CDR1 as LGHNA and CDR2 as YSLEER. CDR3 region: CASSQALIYYEQYF. The CDR3 DNA reads TGCGCCAGCAGCCAAGCTCTAATCTACTACGAGCAGTACTTC.

Ten or more counts support this clonotype. V and J are TRBV29-1 and TRBJ2-7, with TRBD1 matching over 7 bases. V trimming: 4 bases; J trimming: 4 bases; junction bases outside the gene matches: 10. The CDR3 is 14 residues long. The germline V gene encodes CDR1 SQVTM and CDR2 ANQGSEA. The CDR3 nucleotides read TGCAGCGTTGGAAAACAGGGGCACCGATACGAGCAGTACTTC. Its translation is CSVGKQGHRYEQYF.

In this sample, this clonotype turned up a few times. This chain links TRBV6-5 with TRBJ1-6; no definite D call. This CDR3 spans 12 amino acids. CDR1 MNHEY and CDR2 SVGAGI come from the germline V gene. The V and J ends lost 6 bases and 7 bases respectively, with 7 bases between them. The CDR3 DNA follows: TGTGCCAGCAGAAGCGGGAATTCACCCCTCCACTTT. Amino acid sequence: CASRSGNSPLHF.

The rearrangement links TRBV3-1 to TRBJ1-6, with 8 bases lining up with TRBD1. The CDR3 is 19 amino acids. V was clipped by 0 bases and J by 0 bases; unmatched bases: 7. Germline loops: CDR1 LGHDT, CDR2 YNNKEL (reference sequence). The CDR3 loop is CASSQDGRGLNSYNSPLHF. The CDR3 bases are TGTGCCAGCAGCCAAGACGGCAGGGGGCTCAACTCCTATAATTCACCCCTCCACTTT.

This clonotype has at least ten counts. The chain uses TRBV7-6 and TRBJ2-7; possible D gene TRBD2, 5 bases. Trimming pared 4 bases from V and 2 bases from J, leaving 12 bases between. The CDR3 runs to 14 residues. The germline CDR1 and CDR2 sequences are SGHVS and FNYEAQ. The DNA of the CDR3 is TGTGCCAGCAGCTCCGAGGGTTACCCCTACGAGCAGTACTTC. Translation gives CASSSEGYPYEQYF.

The gene calls are TRBV5-6 and TRBJ1-1; TRBD1 might be the D (5 bases). The CDR3 is 14 amino acids. Trimming removed 4 bases from V and 6 bases from J, with 16 bases in between. Per germline, CDR1 SGHDT and CDR2 YYEEEE. The CDR3 DNA sequence: TGTGCCAGCAGCGATAGTTGGGGGGACTCTGAAGCTTTCTTT. Protein sequence: CASSDSWGDSEAFF.

This clonotype was counted at least ten times. This chain connects TRBV9 to TRBJ2-5, with a tentative D call TRBD1 (6 bases). Germline CDR1 reads SGDLS; CDR2 reads YYNGEE. The length of the CDR3 is 14 residues. V lost 4 bases, J lost 2 bases, and 12 bases lay in between. The CDR3 region is CASSRGWAQETQYF. CDR3 DNA: TGTGCCAGCAGCAGGGGGTGGGCACAAGAGACCCAGTACTTC.

A word on this clonotype: This could be a read error, since a much larger clone is one nucleotide away. This chain joins TRBV30 and TRBJ1-1; TRBD1 might be the D (5 bases). Trimming left V 2 bases short and J 3 bases short, with 19 bases between. This CDR3 region has 16 residues. CDR1 is GTSNPN, CDR2 SVGIG, per germline (reference sequence). Here the CDR3 reads CAWSSTRLQGYTEAFF. CDR3 nucleotide sequence: TGTGCCTGGAGTTCCACTAGGTTGCAGGGATACACTGAAGCTTTCTTT. Full variable domain (remainder filled in from reference TRBV30 and TRBJ1-1): SQTIHQWPATLVQPVGSPLSLECTVEGTSNPNLYWYRQAAGRGLQLLFYSVGIGQISSEVPQNLSASRPQDRQFILSSKKLLLSDSGFYLCAWSSTRLQGYTEAFFGQGTRLTVV.